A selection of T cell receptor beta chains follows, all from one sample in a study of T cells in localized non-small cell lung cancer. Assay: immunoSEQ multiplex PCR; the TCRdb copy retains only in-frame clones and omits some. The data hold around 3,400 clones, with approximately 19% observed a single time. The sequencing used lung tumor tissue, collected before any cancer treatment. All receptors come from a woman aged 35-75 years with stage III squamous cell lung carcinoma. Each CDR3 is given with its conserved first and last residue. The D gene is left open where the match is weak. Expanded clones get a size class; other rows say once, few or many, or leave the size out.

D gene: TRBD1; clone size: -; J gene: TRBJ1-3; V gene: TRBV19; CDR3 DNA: TGTGCCAGTAGCCCCGTACAGGGGGCATACACCATATATTTT; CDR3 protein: CASSPVQGAYTIYF
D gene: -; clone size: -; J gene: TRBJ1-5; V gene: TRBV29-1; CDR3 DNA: TGCAGCGCCGGGGGGAATGGCAATCAGCCCCAGCATTTT; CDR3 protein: CSAGGNGNQPQHF
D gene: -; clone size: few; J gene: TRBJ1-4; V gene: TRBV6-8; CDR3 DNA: TGTGCCAGCAGTTACGACCGGGTTGAAAAACTGTTTTTT; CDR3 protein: CASSYDRVEKLFF
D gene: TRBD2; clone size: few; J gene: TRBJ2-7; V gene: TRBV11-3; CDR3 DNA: TGTGCCAGCAGCTTTGGCGGGAGGGCTTACGAGCAGTACTTC; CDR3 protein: CASSFGGRAYEQYF
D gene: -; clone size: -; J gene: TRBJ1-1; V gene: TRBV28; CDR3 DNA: TGTGCCAGCAGTTTGTCCCGGCGACAGGCAAGGAACACTGAAGCTTTCTTT; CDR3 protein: CASSLSRRQARNTEAFF
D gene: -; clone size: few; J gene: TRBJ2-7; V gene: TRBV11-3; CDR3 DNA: TGTGCCAGCAGCCTGGGGGGAAGCGGGTACGAGCAGTACTTC; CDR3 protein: CASSLGGSGYEQYF
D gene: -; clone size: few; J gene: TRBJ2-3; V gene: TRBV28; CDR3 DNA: TGTGCCAGCAGTCGTCCAGCGGTAGACGCAGATACGCAGTATTTT; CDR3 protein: CASSRPAVDADTQYF
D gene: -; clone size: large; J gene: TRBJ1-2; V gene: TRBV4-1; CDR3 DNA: TGCGCCAGCAGCCAAGACTTACTAGCTAACTATGGCTACACCTTC; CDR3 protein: CASSQDLLANYGYTF
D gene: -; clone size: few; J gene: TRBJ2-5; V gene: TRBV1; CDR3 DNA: TGCGCCAGCAGCCAAACTCAGGAGGCCGGCAAGAGAGTCCAGTACTTC; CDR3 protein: CASSQTQEAGKRVQYF
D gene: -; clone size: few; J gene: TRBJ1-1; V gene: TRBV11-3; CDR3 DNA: TGTGCCAGCAGCCCCCAGCTGGGGAACACTGAAGCTTTCTTT; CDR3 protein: CASSPQLGNTEAFF
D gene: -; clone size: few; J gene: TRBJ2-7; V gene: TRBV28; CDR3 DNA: TGTGCCAGCAGTTTACAGGACAGTACCTACGAGCAGTACTTC; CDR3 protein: CASSLQDSTYEQYF
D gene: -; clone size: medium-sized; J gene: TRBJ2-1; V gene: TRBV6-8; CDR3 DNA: TGTGCCAGCAGCCCCCCCGGCGGAGGGTCCTACAATGAGCAGTTCTTC; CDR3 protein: CASSPPGGGSYNEQFF
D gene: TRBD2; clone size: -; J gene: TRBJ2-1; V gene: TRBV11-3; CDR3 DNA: TGTGCCAGCAGCTTGTTGTGGACTAGCGGGGACTACAATGAGCAGTTCTTC; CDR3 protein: CASSLLWTSGDYNEQFF